The 23 T cell receptor beta chains presented below share a single source sample, sequenced in a study of shared clonotypes between healthy human individuals. TCRdb keeps only in-frame clones here, not all; method: immunoSEQ multiplex PCR. Of over 2,000,000 clones listed, just over 90% were seen once; the top ten hold less than 2%. Selected positively for CCR7 and CD45RO-negative, naive CD8 cells excluded terminally differentiated effector memory CD45RA+ cells. Input material: naive CD8+ T cells from PBMCs. The source of these receptors is a man aged 18 to 29 in good health. Some clones in this sample may be carry-over from other donors' samples.

The chain has TRBV28 and TRBJ1-1; D possibly corresponds to TRBD1 (6 bases). The CDR3 has 16 residues. Trimming removed 3 bases from V and 2 bases from J, with 16 bases in between. CDR1 and CDR2 from the germline V gene are MDHEN and SYDVKM. DNA for the CDR3: TGTGCCAGCAGTTTGCAAATCGACAGGACAAACACTGAAGCTTTCTTT. It translates to CASSLQIDRTNTEAFF.

This clone was counted only a few times. This sample includes further DNA sequences coding for the same CDR3. V is TRBV7-9 and J is TRBJ2-1; no clear D. V was trimmed by 1 base and J by 7 bases, leaving 5 bases between them. This CDR3 spans 12 amino acids. Germline loops: CDR1 SEHNR, CDR2 FQNEAQ (reference sequence). Here the CDR3 reads CASSLEGNEQFF. The CDR3, as DNA: TGTGCCAGCAGCTTAGAGGGTAATGAGCAGTTCTTC.

V and J are TRBV5-5 and TRBJ1-1, with D possibly TRBD1 on 6 matching bases. Trimming shortened V by 1 base and J by 1 base, and 11 bases separated the two germline ends. From germline, CDR1 is SGHKS and CDR2 YYEKEE (reference sequence). The CDR3 extends over 15 amino acids. CDR3 protein: CASSLLARGNTEAFF. DNA for the CDR3: TGTGCCAGCAGCTTGCTGGCCAGGGGGAACACTGAAGCTTTCTTT.

The chain links TRBV5-1 to TRBJ2-5; 7 positions agree with TRBD1. The V segment lost 3 bases and the J segment 4 bases; nucleotides outside the gene matches: 6. The CDR3 is 14 amino acids. The germline gives CDR1 SGHRS, CDR2 YFSETQ. CDR3 DNA sequence: TGCGCCAGCAGCTCAAGACAGGGTGGAGAGACCCAGTACTTC. The encoded protein is CASSSRQGGETQYF.

This clone appeared a single time. The CDR3 region has the DNA TGTGCCAGCAGAGATGGGTCCTACGAGCAGTACTTC. It encodes CASRDGSYEQYF. The chain uses TRBV5-4 and TRBJ2-7; D ambiguous. V lost 5 bases to trimming and J lost 1 base, with 7 bases between them. There are 12 residues in the CDR3. From germline, CDR1 is SGHNT and CDR2 YYREEE (reference sequence).

This clone was counted a single time. The rearrangement joins TRBV10-3 to TRBJ1-4; possibly TRBD1 for D (5 bases). V was clipped by 10 bases and J by 5 bases, with 14 bases between them. Per germline, CDR1 ENHRY and CDR2 SYGVKD. The CDR3 spans 13 residues. The CDR3 DNA reads as TGTGCCACGGGCCTGGCAGGGAATGAAAAACTGTTTTTT. Its protein is CATGLAGNEKLFF.

CDR3 bases: TGTGCCAGCAGTGACGGTGCCGACTACGAGCAGTACTTC. Its protein is CASSDGADYEQYF. This chain connects TRBV2 to TRBJ2-7, with D unclear. The ends were cut back, 3 bases at V and 3 bases at J, with 9 bases in the middle. This CDR3 contains 13 residues. Looked up from germline, CDR1 is SNHLY and CDR2 is FYNNEI.

This chain uses TRBV28 with TRBJ2-7; D is unclear. CDR1 and CDR2 from the germline V gene are MDHEN and SYDVKM. The CDR3 is 15 residues long. Deletions cut 2 bases from V and 2 bases from J, with 13 bases between. CDR3 sequence reads: CASSLVQVVAYEQYF. The CDR3 coding sequence is TGTGCCAGCAGTTTAGTCCAGGTCGTTGCCTACGAGCAGTACTTC.

The chain combines TRBV6-5 with TRBJ2-2, with D possibly TRBD1 on 5 matching bases. CDR1 is MNHEY, CDR2 SVGAGI, per germline. The CDR3 spans 15 residues. V was shortened by 10 bases and J by 5 bases, with 20 bases between the two germline ends. CDR3 coding DNA: TGTGCCACCGCTCTAGACAGTGTTGGGACCGGGGAGCTGTTTTTT. This translates into CATALDSVGTGELFF.

The chain links TRBV7-8 to TRBJ2-7; TRBD2 matches at 9 bases. CDR3 length: 16 amino acids. Germline trimming cut 5 bases from V and 3 bases from J; bases unmatched to any gene: 11. The germline V gene has CDR1 SGHVS and CDR2 FQNEAQ. The CDR3 nucleotides are TGTGCCAGCAGCCGGCTCTCTAGCGGGACTATCTACGAGCAGTACTTC. Translated, it gives CASSRLSSGTIYEQYF. The whole variable domain, remainder taken from reference TRBV7-8 and TRBJ2-7, is GAGVSQSPRYKVAKRGQDVALRCDPISGHVSLFWYQQALGQGPEFLTYFQNEAQLDKSGLPSDRFFAERPEGSVSTLKIQRTQQEDSAVYLCASSRLSSGTIYEQYFGPGTRLTVT.

The gene calls are TRBV21-1 and TRBJ2-7. TRBV21-1 is designated a pseudogene. CDR3 length: 10 amino acids. This chain's CDR3 is CASGTYEQYF. Here the CDR3 DNA reads TGTGCCAGCGGGACCTACGAGCAGTACTTC.

The chain employs TRBV29-1 and TRBJ1-2, with D perhaps TRBD1 (6 bases). V gave up 3 bases and J gave up 1 base, with 12 bases separating them. Germline CDR1 SQVTM, CDR2 ANQGSEA. The CDR3 loop spans 14 amino acids. The CDR3 DNA sequence: TGCAGCGTTGATCCGGGGGGCTTTAACTATGGCTACACCTTC. This translates into CSVDPGGFNYGYTF.

This clone was seen a single time. The chain couples TRBV7-9 to TRBJ2-7; 10 bases match TRBD2. The CDR3 runs to 15 residues. Germline CDR1 and CDR2: SEHNR and FQNEAQ (reference sequence). V shed 2 bases and J 3 bases; nucleotides not matched to a gene: 4. The CDR3 region is CASSLPGLADYEQYF. The CDR3 bases are TGTGCCAGCAGCTTACCCGGACTAGCGGACTACGAGCAGTACTTC.

The V and J genes are TRBV28 and TRBJ2-7; 11 positions match TRBD2. V shed 9 bases and J 5 bases; nucleotides not matched to a gene: 6. Germline lookup yields CDR1 MDHEN and CDR2 SYDVKM. This CDR3 is built from 13 residues. This CDR3 is CASRLAGSNEQYF. CDR3 bases: TGTGCCAGTAGACTAGCGGGATCCAACGAGCAGTACTTC.

The chain is built from TRBV13 and TRBJ2-1; 13 bases align to TRBD2. This CDR3 has 18 residues. Germline CDR1 PRHDT, CDR2 FYEKMQ (reference sequence). Unmatched junction bases numbered 9, after V lost 5 bases and J lost 2 bases. Here the CDR3 reads CASSPRTSGRGAYNEQFF. In DNA form, the CDR3 reads TGTGCCAGCAGCCCTCGGACTAGCGGGAGAGGGGCCTACAATGAGCAGTTCTTC.

The V call is TRBV5-1, the J call TRBJ2-7; D call uncertain. The CDR3 consists of 11 residues. Germline CDR1 SGHRS, CDR2 YFSETQ. With 4 bases removed from V and 3 bases from J, the gap between germline ends came to 5 bases. CDR3: CASSIDYEQYF. The CDR3 DNA reads TGCGCCAGCAGCATAGACTACGAGCAGTACTTC.

The chain joins TRBV6-5 to TRBJ2-7; 7 nucleotides agree with TRBD2. V shed 6 bases and J 2 bases; nucleotides not matched to a gene: 4. Germline V gene data show CDR1 as MNHEY and CDR2 as SVGAGI. The CDR3 length is 13 residues. The CDR3 DNA follows: TGTGCCAGCAGCCCTAGCGGACCCTACGAGCAGTACTTC. It encodes CASSPSGPYEQYF.

V usage is TRBV28 and J usage is TRBJ2-3; D ambiguous. The V gene's germline CDR1 is MDHEN and CDR2 SYDVKM. This CDR3 has 16 residues. V lost 6 bases to trimming and J lost 0 bases, with 16 bases between them. CDR3 loop: CASSPQIRASTDTQYF. CDR3 in DNA: TGTGCCAGCAGCCCCCAAATCAGAGCTAGCACAGATACGCAGTATTTT.

Comments on this clone: Other nucleotide sequences from this sample produce the same CDR3. The chain has TRBV7-9 and TRBJ2-2; 7 bases line up with TRBD2. This CDR3 region has 15 residues. CDR1 and CDR2 (germline): SEHNR, FQNEAQ (reference sequence). Trimming took 0 bases from V and 3 from J; bases not matched to a gene: 1. CDR3 coding DNA: TGTGCCAGCAGCTTAGCTGGGGGGGACACCGGGGAGCTGTTTTTT. It encodes CASSLAGGDTGELFF.

The chain recombines TRBV9 with TRBJ2-7; D is unclear. Germline CDR1 and CDR2: SGDLS and YYNGEE. The CDR3 has 14 amino acids. Trimming removed 4 bases from V and 1 base from J, with 12 bases in between. The DNA for the CDR3 is TGTGCCAGCAGCCCATCGGCAGGTTCCTACGAGCAGTACTTC. Translating it yields CASSPSAGSYEQYF.

CDR3 sequence: CASSQDRGGWGQGQDTQYF. The DNA of the CDR3 is TGCGCCAGCAGCCAAGATCGCGGCGGATGGGGACAGGGTCAAGATACGCAGTATTTT. The chain couples TRBV4-1 to TRBJ2-3; 9 bases fit TRBD1. The CDR3 has 19 amino acids. The V gene end was trimmed by 0 bases and the J gene end by 5 bases; junction bases not matched to a gene: 15. The germline V gene has CDR1 MGHRA and CDR2 YSYEKL.

A word on this clone: The sample carries other DNA sequences with the same CDR3. The chain combines TRBV27 with TRBJ2-7; D is possibly TRBD1 or TRBD2 (5 bases each). CDR1 MNHEY and CDR2 SMNVEV come from the germline V gene (reference sequence). The V and J ends lost 3 bases and 2 bases respectively, with 8 bases between them. This CDR3 is built from 13 residues. CDR3 residues: CASSLGRTYEQYF. CDR3 DNA: TGTGCCAGCAGTTTGGGACGTACCTACGAGCAGTACTTC.

Only one count was recorded for this clone. This chain links TRBV7-9 with TRBJ2-3, with 10 bases identical to TRBD2. The V segment lost 7 bases and the J segment 0 bases; nucleotides outside the gene matches: 7. The germline V gene has CDR1 SEHNR and CDR2 FQNEAQ (reference sequence). This CDR3 comprises 16 residues. CDR3 in DNA: TGTGCCAGCACAAGGACTAGCGGAGCTAGCACAGATACGCAGTATTTT. Protein product: CASTRTSGASTDTQYF.